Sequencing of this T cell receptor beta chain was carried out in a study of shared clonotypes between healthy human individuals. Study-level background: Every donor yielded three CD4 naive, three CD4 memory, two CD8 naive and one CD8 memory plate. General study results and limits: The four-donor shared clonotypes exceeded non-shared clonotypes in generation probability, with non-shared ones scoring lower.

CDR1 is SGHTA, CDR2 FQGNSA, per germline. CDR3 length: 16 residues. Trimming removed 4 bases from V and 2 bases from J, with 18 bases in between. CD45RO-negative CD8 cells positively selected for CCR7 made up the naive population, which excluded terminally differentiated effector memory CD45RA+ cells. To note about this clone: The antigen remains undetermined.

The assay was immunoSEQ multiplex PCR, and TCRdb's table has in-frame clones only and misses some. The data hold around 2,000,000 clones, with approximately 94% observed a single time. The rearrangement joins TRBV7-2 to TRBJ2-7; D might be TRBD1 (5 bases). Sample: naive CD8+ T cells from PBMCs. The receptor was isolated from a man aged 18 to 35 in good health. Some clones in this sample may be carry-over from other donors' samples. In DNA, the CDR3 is TGTGCCAGCAGCTCCTCCAGGGTTCGTACTGCCTACGAGCAGTACTTC. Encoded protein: CASSSSRVRTAYEQYF.